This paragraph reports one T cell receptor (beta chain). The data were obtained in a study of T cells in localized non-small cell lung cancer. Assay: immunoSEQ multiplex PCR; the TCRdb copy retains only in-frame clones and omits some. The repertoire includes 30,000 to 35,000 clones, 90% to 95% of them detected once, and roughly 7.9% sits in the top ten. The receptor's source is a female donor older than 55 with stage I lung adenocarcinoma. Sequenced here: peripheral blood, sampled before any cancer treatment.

CDR3 in DNA: TGTGCCAGCAGCTTATACCGGGACCTTCTACAGGTGGATGAGCAGTTCTTC. Encoded protein: CASSLYRDLLQVDEQFF. V is TRBV7-9 and J is TRBJ2-1; D is tentatively TRBD1 or TRBD2 (5 bases each). V was clipped by 2 bases and J by 8 bases, with 22 bases between them. Germline CDR1 reads SEHNR; CDR2 reads FQNEAQ (reference sequence). The CDR3 is made up of 17 amino acids. Looking up the rest from reference TRBV7-9 and TRBJ2-1 gives the full variable domain: DTGVSQNPRHKITKRGQNVTFRCDPISEHNRLYWYRQTLGQGPEFLTYFQNEAQLEKSRLLSDRFSAERPKGSFSTLEIQRTEQGDSAMYLCASSLYRDLLQVDEQFFGPGTRLTVL.